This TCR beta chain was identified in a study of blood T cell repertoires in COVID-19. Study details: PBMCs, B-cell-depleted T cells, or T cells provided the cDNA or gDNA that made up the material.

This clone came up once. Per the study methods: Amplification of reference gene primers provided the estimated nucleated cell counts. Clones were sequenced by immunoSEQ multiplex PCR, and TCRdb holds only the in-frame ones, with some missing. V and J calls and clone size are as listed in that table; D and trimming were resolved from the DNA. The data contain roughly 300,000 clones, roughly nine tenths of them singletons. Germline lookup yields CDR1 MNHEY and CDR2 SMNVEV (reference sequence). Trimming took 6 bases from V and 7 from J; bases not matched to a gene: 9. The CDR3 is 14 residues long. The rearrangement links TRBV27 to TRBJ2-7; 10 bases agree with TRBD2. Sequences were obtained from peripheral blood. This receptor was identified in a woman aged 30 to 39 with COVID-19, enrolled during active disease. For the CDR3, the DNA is TGTGCCAGCAGAACCCTAGCGGGAGTGGGTGAGCAGTACTTC. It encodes CASRTLAGVGEQYF.